The subject of this entry is one T cell receptor beta chain. As yet, its antigen is unknown. The sample is drawn from a study of CD8+ T cells in alopecia areata. Treatment meaning: oral pan-JAK inhibitor, 5-10 mg twice daily. The study team obtained lesional scalp punch biopsies and peripheral blood from alopecia areata patients. RNA, once extracted, was reverse transcribed into cDNA for use as the sequencing template. Profiling relied on immunoSEQ multiplex PCR, and the TCRdb table lists in-frame clones only, not all of them. The data hold 100,000 to 150,000 clones, with roughly 57% observed a single time. Study-level findings and limits: Normal skin's resident alphabeta T cells are also sequenced in scalp samples. Across lesional scalp, and particularly alopecia totalis/universalis, clonality surpassed that of normal scalp.

The source of this sequence is a human donor with alopecia areata. This sample comprised CD4+ T cells sorted from blood, obtained at week 4, from a patient treated with tofacitinib.

This CDR3 reads CASSEQRVSTDTQYF. The CDR3 DNA follows: TGTGCCAGCAGTGAACAGCGGGTTAGCACAGATACGCAGTATTTT. This sequence joins TRBV2 and TRBJ2-3; D perhaps matches TRBD2 (6 bases). V was pared by 2 bases and J by 0 bases, with 9 bases between. The length of the CDR3 is 15 residues. CDR1 SNHLY and CDR2 FYNNEI come from the germline V gene. The full variable domain, its missing parts supplied by reference TRBV2 and TRBJ2-3, is EPEVTQTPSHQVTQMGQEVILRCVPISNHLYFYWYRQILGQKVEFLVSFYNNEISEKSEIFDDQFSVERPDGSNFTLKIRSTKLEDSAMYFCASSEQRVSTDTQYFGPGTRLTVL.